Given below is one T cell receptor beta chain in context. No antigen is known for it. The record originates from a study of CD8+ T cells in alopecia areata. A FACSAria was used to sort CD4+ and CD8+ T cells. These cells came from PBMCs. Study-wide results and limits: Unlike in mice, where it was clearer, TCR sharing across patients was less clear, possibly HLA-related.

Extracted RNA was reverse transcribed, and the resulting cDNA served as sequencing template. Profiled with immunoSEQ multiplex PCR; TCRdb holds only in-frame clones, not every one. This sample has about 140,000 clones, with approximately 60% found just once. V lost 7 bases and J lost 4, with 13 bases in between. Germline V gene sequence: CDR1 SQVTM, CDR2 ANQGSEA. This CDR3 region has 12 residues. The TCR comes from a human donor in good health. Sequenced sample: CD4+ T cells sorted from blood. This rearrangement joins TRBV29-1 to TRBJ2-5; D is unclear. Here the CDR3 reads CSGARSGETQYF. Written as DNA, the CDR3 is TGCAGCGGGGCGAGGTCGGGAGAGACCCAGTACTTC.